This is a list of T cell receptor beta chains from one sample in a study of blood T cell repertoires in COVID-19. The assay was immunoSEQ multiplex PCR, and TCRdb's table has in-frame clones only and misses some. The top ten clones hold roughly 45% of a sample with 70,000 to 100,000 clones, roughly 85% of them seen once. Sequencing was done on a sample of peripheral blood. The receptors stem from a human donor in a cohort sampled during active COVID-19. CDR3s include the opening cysteine and the closing phenylalanine or tryptophan. Each record gives: J gene, clone size, D gene, V gene, CDR3 DNA, CDR3 protein. D genes are given only for firm matches. Clone size is stated in some rows and not others, as once, few, many or a class when expanded.

j_call: TRBJ2-3; clone_size: .; d_call: TRBD2; v_call: TRBV6-2/TRBV6-3; cdr3_nt: TGTGCCAGCAGTTCTCATCTAGCGGGAGACTCAGATACGCAGTATTTT; cdr3_aa: CASSSHLAGDSDTQYF
j_call: TRBJ1-5; clone_size: .; d_call: .; v_call: TRBV6-2/TRBV6-3; cdr3_nt: TGTGCCAGCAGTTCGGGGAATCAGCCCCAGCATTTT; cdr3_aa: CASSSGNQPQHF
j_call: TRBJ2-7; clone_size: .; d_call: .; v_call: TRBV11-3; cdr3_nt: TGTGTCAGCAGCTTCTCAATTGGCCCGTACGAGCAGTACTTC; cdr3_aa: CVSSFSIGPYEQYF
j_call: TRBJ2-7; clone_size: .; d_call: .; v_call: TRBV6-6; cdr3_nt: TGTGCCAGCAGTCGACCTGGAGAGGGCGCTACCTACGAGCAGTACTTC; cdr3_aa: CASSRPGEGATYEQYF
j_call: TRBJ1-4; clone_size: .; d_call: .; v_call: TRBV4-3; cdr3_nt: TGCGCCAGCAGCCCCTGGGGAGGAAAACTGTTTTTT; cdr3_aa: CASSPWGGKLFF
j_call: TRBJ2-5; clone_size: .; d_call: .; v_call: TRBV20-1; cdr3_nt: TGCAGTGCTAGAGCCGGAGAGACCCAGTACTTC; cdr3_aa: CSARAGETQYF
j_call: TRBJ1-5; clone_size: .; d_call: .; v_call: TRBV24-1; cdr3_nt: TGTGCCACCAGTACTCAGGGAAAGGGCAATCAGCCCCAGCATTTT; cdr3_aa: CATSTQGKGNQPQHF
j_call: TRBJ2-1; clone_size: .; d_call: TRBD1; v_call: TRBV7-3; cdr3_nt: TGTGCCAGCAGCTCTAAAGCTCTAGGACAGGGTAACAATGAGCAGTTCTTC; cdr3_aa: CASSSKALGQGNNEQFF
j_call: TRBJ2-5; clone_size: .; d_call: TRBD2; v_call: TRBV7-6; cdr3_nt: TGTGCCAGCAGCCCTTTAAGCGGGGGGACCCAGTACTTC; cdr3_aa: CASSPLSGGTQYF
j_call: TRBJ1-1; clone_size: .; d_call: .; v_call: TRBV30; cdr3_nt: TGTGCCTGGAAAGTCGGGGAAACTGAAGCTTTCTTT; cdr3_aa: CAWKVGETEAFF
j_call: TRBJ2-4; clone_size: once; d_call: TRBD1; v_call: TRBV7-2; cdr3_nt: TGTGCCAGCAGCCCCCGGACGGGAACGGGACAGATAGCCAAAAACATTCAGTACTTC; cdr3_aa: CASSPRTGTGQIAKNIQYF
j_call: TRBJ1-4; clone_size: .; d_call: .; v_call: TRBV21-1; cdr3_nt: TGTGCCAGCAGCAAAGTTGGAGTTGAAAAACTGTTTTTT; cdr3_aa: CASSKVGVEKLFF
j_call: TRBJ2-5; clone_size: .; d_call: TRBD1; v_call: TRBV28; cdr3_nt: TGTGCCAGCAGTACCTCGAAACAGGGGCGGTTAGGGACCCAGTACTTC; cdr3_aa: CASSTSKQGRLGTQYF
j_call: TRBJ1-6; clone_size: .; d_call: TRBD1; v_call: TRBV27; cdr3_nt: TGTGCCAGCAGCTCCGGGACAGGGGATGGTAATTCACCCCTCCACTTT; cdr3_aa: CASSSGTGDGNSPLHF
j_call: TRBJ2-7; clone_size: .; d_call: .; v_call: TRBV2; cdr3_nt: TGTGCCAGCAGTGAGCTCCAGGGGACATCCGAGCAGTACTTC; cdr3_aa: CASSELQGTSEQYF
j_call: TRBJ1-1; clone_size: .; d_call: .; v_call: TRBV11-2; cdr3_nt: TGTGCCAGCAGCTTAGCGGGGGGAAAAGGGAACACTGAAGCTTTCTTT; cdr3_aa: CASSLAGGKGNTEAFF
j_call: TRBJ1-3; clone_size: .; d_call: .; v_call: TRBV9; cdr3_nt: TGTGCCAGCAGCTCGAATAGGGGGAGCTCTGGAAACACCATATATTTT; cdr3_aa: CASSSNRGSSGNTIYF
j_call: TRBJ2-7; clone_size: .; d_call: .; v_call: TRBV3-1/TRBV3-2; cdr3_nt: TGTGCCAGCAGCCAAGGGGAGTACGAGCAGTACTTC; cdr3_aa: CASSQGEYEQYF
j_call: TRBJ2-3; clone_size: .; d_call: TRBD2; v_call: TRBV19; cdr3_nt: TGTGCCAGTAGTATGGAGCGGGACACAGATACGCAGTATTTT; cdr3_aa: CASSMERDTDTQYF
j_call: TRBJ2-7; clone_size: .; d_call: TRBD1; v_call: TRBV24-1; cdr3_nt: TGTGCCACCAGTGGGGACAGTTACGAGCAGTACTTC; cdr3_aa: CATSGDSYEQYF
j_call: TRBJ2-1; clone_size: once; d_call: .; v_call: TRBV2; cdr3_nt: TGTGCCAGCAGTGAATGGAGGTACAATGAGCAGTTCTTC; cdr3_aa: CASSEWRYNEQFF
j_call: TRBJ2-2; clone_size: once; d_call: .; v_call: TRBV19; cdr3_nt: TGTGCCAGTAGTATAGATCTCTTCGGGGAGCTGTTTTTT; cdr3_aa: CASSIDLFGELFF
j_call: TRBJ2-7; clone_size: .; d_call: TRBD1; v_call: TRBV5-4; cdr3_nt: TGTGCCAGCAGTCCAGGGGGCTTGAGCGACGAGCAGTACTTC; cdr3_aa: CASSPGGLSDEQYF
j_call: TRBJ1-4; clone_size: .; d_call: TRBD1; v_call: TRBV6-5; cdr3_nt: TGTGCCAGCAGCTGGGACAGGAAGGAAAAACTGTTTTTT; cdr3_aa: CASSWDRKEKLFF
j_call: TRBJ1-3; clone_size: .; d_call: TRBD1; v_call: TRBV4-2; cdr3_nt: TGTGCCAGCAGCCCAGTGGACAGGGAGTCTGGAAACACCATATATTTT; cdr3_aa: CASSPVDRESGNTIYF
j_call: TRBJ2-5; clone_size: once; d_call: .; v_call: TRBV3-1/TRBV3-2; cdr3_nt: TGTGCCAGCAGCCATTTTTTTAGGGGGGGGGCCTCGCGGGAGACCCAGTACTTC; cdr3_aa: CASSHFFRGGASRETQYF